Shown below are 27 T cell receptor beta chains from a single sample sequenced in a study of radiotherapy plus CTLA-4 blockade in lung cancer. Using immunoSEQ multiplex PCR, the repertoire was profiled, and TCRdb retains in-frame clones only, with some absent. The sample lists about 120,000 clones; approximately 80% were seen once. Sequenced here: peripheral blood, sampled from a patient treated with radiotherapy plus ipilimumab. The receptors were sampled from a human donor with non-small cell lung cancer that progressed on radiotherapy plus ipilimumab. Some clones in this sample may be carry-over from other donors' samples.

V usage is TRBV18 and J usage is TRBJ1-2; 7 bases match TRBD1. V was pared by 4 bases and J by 8 bases, with 16 bases of the junction left unmatched. CDR3 length: 16 amino acids. The V gene's germline CDR1 is KGHSH and CDR2 LQKENI. CDR3 sequence reads: CASSRGQAQAGEGYTF. DNA of the CDR3: TGTGCCAGCTCACGCGGACAGGCCCAAGCGGGAGAGGGCTACACCTTC.

The CDR3 loop is CTSANRELTTGELFF. DNA for the CDR3: TGCACCAGCGCAAACAGGGAGTTGACTACCGGGGAGCTGTTTTTT. The chain joins TRBV1 to TRBJ2-2; the D call of TRBD1 is as the table states it, not checked on the DNA. TRBV1 is a pseudogene. This CDR3 spans 15 amino acids.

The gene calls are TRBV6-5 and TRBJ2-5; 9 bases map to TRBD1. V trimming: 2 bases; J trimming: 5 bases; junction bases outside the gene matches: 3. This CDR3 has 14 amino acids. Germline V gene lookup returns CDR1 MNHEY and CDR2 SVGAGI. The CDR3 sequence is CASSYNRGPETQYF. The CDR3 DNA reads TGTGCCAGCAGTTACAACAGGGGGCCGGAGACCCAGTACTTC.

This clone was seen just once. This sequence joins TRBV27 and TRBJ1-2; D not resolved. The CDR3 is 13 residues long. CDR1 MNHEY and CDR2 SMNVEV come from the germline V gene (reference sequence). V was cut by 3 bases and J by 8 bases, with 13 bases left in between. CDR3 sequence reads: CASSLPGREGYTF. CDR3 coding DNA: TGTGCCAGCAGTTTGCCAGGACGCGAGGGCTACACCTTC.

The chain combines TRBV2 with TRBJ1-1; 9 bases are shared with TRBD1. With 4 bases clipped from V and 3 bases from J, the junction kept 12 bases outside the gene matches. Per the germline V gene, CDR1 is SNHLY and CDR2 is FYNNEI. The CDR3 spans 17 residues. DNA of the CDR3: TGTGCCAGCAGTGTGGGACAGGGATACGGACTGGACACTGAAGCTTTCTTT. It specifies CASSVGQGYGLDTEAFF.

This rearrangement joins TRBV29-1 to TRBJ2-5, with TRBD1 matching 10 bases. The V segment lost 4 bases and the J segment 2 bases; nucleotides outside the gene matches: 7. The CDR3 spans 15 residues. Germline loops: CDR1 SQVTM, CDR2 ANQGSEA. This chain's CDR3 is CSVAGTGAIQETQYF. Here the CDR3 DNA reads TGCAGCGTTGCCGGGACAGGGGCGATTCAAGAGACCCAGTACTTC.

This rearrangement joins TRBV11-1 to TRBJ1-1, with TRBD1 matching 8 bases. The CDR3 loop spans 16 amino acids. Germline V gene sequence: CDR1 SGHAT, CDR2 FQDESV (reference sequence). V lost 4 bases to trimming and J lost 0 bases; unmatched junction nucleotides: 7. For the CDR3, the DNA is TGTGCCAGCAGCTACCCAAGACAGGGGTTGAACACTGAAGCTTTCTTT. As protein: CASSYPRQGLNTEAFF.

The V gene is TRBV19, the J gene TRBJ2-1, with D possibly matching TRBD2 (5 bases). The germline CDR1 and CDR2 sequences are LNHDA and SQIVND (reference sequence). Trimming took 1 base from V and 3 from J, leaving 16 bases between them. This CDR3 region has 17 residues. CDR3 DNA sequence: TGTGCCAGTAGTATAGGGGTCCCCCAAAGCGGCTACAATGAGCAGTTCTTC. Its protein is CASSIGVPQSGYNEQFF.

The gene calls are TRBV28 and TRBJ2-5, with D perhaps TRBD1 (7 bases). CDR3 length equals 14 residues. Trimming took 6 bases from V and 7 from J, leaving 18 bases between them. Germline V gene sequence: CDR1 MDHEN, CDR2 SYDVKM. The CDR3 loop reads CASSLAIRGVTQYF. The CDR3 DNA reads TGTGCCAGCAGCCTCGCCATCAGGGGGGTGACCCAGTACTTC.

The rearrangement links TRBV7-2 to TRBJ2-5; TRBD1 matches 7 bases. Trimming cost V 5 bases and J 3 bases; bases outside gene matches: 9. CDR1 and CDR2 from the germline V gene are SGHTA and FQGNSA. The CDR3 is 15 residues long. The DNA of the CDR3 is TGTGCCAGCAGCACAGGGGCCCCCCCTAAAGAGACCCAGTACTTC. Protein product: CASSTGAPPKETQYF. The whole variable domain, filled in from reference TRBV7-2 and TRBJ2-5, reads GAGVSQSPSNKVTEKGKDVELRCDPISGHTALYWYRQSLGQGLEFLIYFQGNSAPDKSGLPSDRFSAERTGGSVSTLTIQRTQQEDSAVYLCASSTGAPPKETQYFGPGTRLLVL.

This chain connects TRBV19 to TRBJ2-2; D possibly matches TRBD1 or TRBD2 (5 bases each). The germline V and J ends were trimmed by 5 bases and 6 bases, with 19 bases remaining between them. Per germline, CDR1 LNHDA and CDR2 SQIVND (reference sequence). This CDR3 region has 16 residues. In DNA form, the CDR3 reads TGTGCCAGTAGTCCCTTCGGGGCAGGCACGGCCGGGGAGCTGTTTTTT. Protein sequence: CASSPFGAGTAGELFF.

Here the CDR3 reads CASSLGQDTEAFF. CDR3 coding DNA: TGCGCCAGCAGCTTGGGACAAGACACTGAAGCTTTCTTT. This chain connects TRBV5-1 to TRBJ1-1; the D is unclear. The CDR3 is 13 amino acids. V was clipped by 0 bases and J by 3 bases, with 6 bases between them. Germline V lookup: CDR1 SGHRS, CDR2 YFSETQ.

As for this clone: One end of the junction is discordant with germline, which a read error may explain. The chain has TRBV7-7 and TRBJ2-7; maybe TRBD1 (6 bases). Germline CDR1 is SSHAT and CDR2 is FNYEAQ (reference sequence). The length of the CDR3 is 14 residues. The CDR3 DNA reads TGTGCTAGCAGCTTAGGAGCAGGGGATTACGAGCAGTACTTC. Protein product: CASSLGAGDYEQYF. The full variable domain, its missing parts supplied by reference TRBV7-7 and TRBJ2-7, is GAGVSQSPRYKVTKRGQDVTLRCDPISSHATLYWYQQALGQGPEFLTYFNYEAQPDKSGLPSDRFSAERPEGSISTLTIQRTEQRDSAMYRCASSLGAGDYEQYFGPGTRLTVT.

The sample holds one count of this clone. The gene calls are TRBV19 and TRBJ1-5; tentatively, D is TRBD1 (5 bases). This CDR3 has 16 amino acids. Trimming cost V 0 bases and J 1 base, with 10 bases left between them. Germline V gives CDR1 LNHDA, CDR2 SQIVND (reference sequence). The CDR3 nucleotides are TGTGCCAGTAGTATAGATTTTTCAGGGAGCAATCAGCCCCAGCATTTT. Its protein is CASSIDFSGSNQPQHF.

This chain joins TRBV18 and TRBJ1-2; D possibly corresponds to TRBD1 (6 bases). The CDR3 covers 16 residues. V shed 3 bases and J shed 2 bases, with 16 bases lying between them. Looked up from germline, CDR1 is KGHSH and CDR2 is LQKENI. The CDR3 loop is CASSPLGAGLNYGYTF. The DNA for the CDR3 is TGTGCCAGCTCACCTCTGGGGGCAGGGCTCAACTATGGCTACACCTTC.

The V gene is TRBV10-2, the J gene TRBJ1-6, with D possibly being TRBD1 (6 bases). Germline CDR1 and CDR2: WSHSY and SAAADI. The V end was cut by 3 bases, the J end by 9 bases, with 12 bases between. This CDR3 comprises 14 residues. The CDR3 spells CASSDQGPGSPLHF. As DNA, the CDR3 is TGCGCCAGCAGTGACCAGGGGCCGGGTTCACCCCTCCACTTT.

This rearrangement joins TRBV5-4 to TRBJ2-1; 12 bases line up with TRBD2. Germline loops: CDR1 SGHNT, CDR2 YYREEE (reference sequence). The CDR3 contains 16 residues. V shed 4 bases, J shed 10 bases, and the junction held 12 bases outside the gene matches. CDR3 protein: CASSTAPSGGAMEQFF. The CDR3 DNA is TGTGCCAGCAGCACCGCACCTAGCGGGGGGGCGATGGAGCAGTTCTTC. The whole variable domain, remainder taken from reference TRBV5-4 and TRBJ2-1, is ETGVTQSPTHLIKTRGQQVTLRCSSQSGHNTVSWYQQALGQGPQFIFQYYREEENGRGNFPPRFSGLQFPNYSSELNVNALELDDSALYLCASSTAPSGGAMEQFFGPGTRLTVL.

Regarding this clone: Its ends do not fully match the called genes, so a read error is possible. Other DNA sequences in the same sample also yield this CDR3. This rearrangement joins TRBV5-1 to TRBJ2-5; 8 bases map to TRBD1. Germline-derived CDR1 and CDR2 are SGHRS and YFSETQ. The CDR3 covers 15 residues. The CDR3 DNA sequence: TGCGCTAGCAGCTGGCAGGGGGCGAGGCAAGAGACCCAGTACTTC. It specifies CASSWQGARQETQYF.

This clone was detected only once. The chain employs TRBV5-8 and TRBJ2-1; 10 positions agree with TRBD2. The CDR3 extends over 17 amino acids. Trimming cost V 2 bases and J 3 bases; bases outside gene matches: 8. CDR1 SGHTS and CDR2 YDEGEE come from the germline V gene. CDR3 in amino acids: CASSFLSGTSVYNEQFF. In DNA, the CDR3 is TGTGCCAGCAGCTTTCTCTCCGGGACTAGCGTCTACAATGAGCAGTTCTTC. Using reference TRBV5-8 and TRBJ2-1 for the parts outside the CDR3, the full variable domain is EAGVTQSPTHLIKTRGQQATLRCSPISGHTSVYWYQQALGLGLQFLLWYDEGEERNRGNFPPRFSGRQFPNYSSELNVNALELEDSALYLCASSFLSGTSVYNEQFFGPGTRLTVL.

The chain employs TRBV21-1 and TRBJ2-1; TRBD1 reflects the table's D call only, with no check against the DNA. TRBV21-1 is listed as a pseudogene. The CDR3 length is 15 residues. The CDR3: CASRERRTEPFEQFF. The CDR3, as DNA: TGTGCCAGCCGCGAACGTAGGACAGAGCCTTTTGAGCAGTTCTTC.

V is TRBV7-3 and J is TRBJ1-1, with D possibly being TRBD1 (5 bases). The length of the CDR3 is 14 residues. Per germline, CDR1 SGHTA and CDR2 FQGTGA. V was cut by 2 bases and J by 3 bases, with 10 bases left in between. In nucleotides, the CDR3 is TGTGCCAGCAGCTTACGTAAGGGACACACTGAAGCTTTCTTT. As protein: CASSLRKGHTEAFF.

This clone has more than one count but fewer than ten. The rearrangement joins TRBV7-3 to TRBJ1-1, with D possibly being TRBD1 (5 bases). Germline CDR1 is SGHTA and CDR2 is FQGTGA. V was clipped by 5 bases and J by 4 bases, with 14 bases between them. This CDR3 contains 14 residues. The CDR3 region is CASSPGGGSTEAFF. CDR3 in DNA: TGTGCCAGCAGCCCAGGTGGGGGGAGCACTGAAGCTTTCTTT.

The chain links TRBV6-4 to TRBJ2-2, with D possibly being TRBD1 or TRBD2 (6 bases each). V lost 0 bases, J lost 5 bases, and 13 bases lay in between. CDR3 length equals 16 residues. Germline V gene lookup returns CDR1 MRHNA and CDR2 SNTAGT. CDR3 amino acids: CASSDSTQGGTGELFF. DNA for the CDR3: TGTGCCAGCAGTGACTCAACTCAAGGGGGGACCGGGGAGCTGTTTTTT.

The count of this clone is one. The CDR3 DNA reads TGTGCCAGCAGCTTAGGGGGTACGACTAATGAAAAACTGTTTTTT. This translates into CASSLGGTTNEKLFF. The chain couples TRBV7-8 to TRBJ1-4; no firm D call. Trimming shortened V by 1 base and J by 2 bases, and 8 bases separated the two germline ends. In germline, CDR1 is SGHVS, CDR2 FQNEAQ. CDR3 length: 15 residues.

V is TRBV15 and J is TRBJ1-2, with D tentatively TRBD1 (5 bases). Trimming stripped 1 base from V and 8 bases from J, with 14 bases between. The CDR3 is made up of 14 amino acids. Looked up from germline, CDR1 is LNHNV and CDR2 is YYDKDF (reference sequence). The CDR3 coding sequence is TGTGCCACCAGCAGAGGTAGGGGCGCGGAAGGCTACACCTTC. This sequence encodes CATSRGRGAEGYTF.

This clone was found once. V is TRBV29-1 and J is TRBJ1-4; 7 bases match TRBD1. CDR3 size: 14 residues. After removal of 6 bases from V and 7 bases from J, the junction contained 11 bases not matched to a gene. Germline V gene lookup returns CDR1 SQVTM and CDR2 ANQGSEA. Here the CDR3 DNA reads TGCAGCGTGTCTCTAGGGGGCTTGGGTGAAAAACTGTTTTTT. Its protein is CSVSLGGLGEKLFF.

This rearrangement joins TRBV29-1 to TRBJ2-5, with 9 bases fitting TRBD2. J gave up 5 bases and V 8 bases, and 18 bases lay outside the gene matches. The CDR3 loop spans 16 amino acids. Germline V gives CDR1 SQVTM, CDR2 ANQGSEA. CDR3 amino acids: CSTPAGPAGGGETQYF. The CDR3 DNA reads as TGCAGCACCCCGGCGGGCCCAGCGGGGGGCGGGGAGACCCAGTACTTC.